The 10 T cell receptor beta chains given below trace back to one sample, sequenced in a study of blood T cell repertoires in COVID-19. The method was immunoSEQ multiplex PCR; TCRdb's version includes in-frame clones alone and lacks a portion of them. This table holds under 300,000 clones, roughly 88% found once. Sequencing was done on a sample of peripheral blood. The receptors stem from a woman aged 25 to 45 with active or convalescent COVID-19.

This chain joins TRBV29-1 and TRBJ2-4, with D maybe TRBD2 (5 bases). The CDR3 loop spans 14 amino acids. In germline, CDR1 is SQVTM, CDR2 ANQGSEA. Trimming removed 1 base from V and 1 base from J, with 8 bases in between. CDR3 in amino acids: CSVEAGMAKNIQYF. In nucleotides, the CDR3 is TGCAGCGTTGAAGCGGGGATGGCCAAAAACATTCAGTACTTC.

The chain couples TRBV28 to TRBJ1-5; 7 bases map to TRBD1. The CDR3 totals 15 residues. V lost 6 bases, J lost 7 bases, and 12 bases stayed unmatched. CDR1 is MDHEN, CDR2 SYDVKM, per germline. The CDR3 reads CASSIGQGDGQPQHF. The CDR3, as DNA: TGTGCCAGCAGCATAGGGCAGGGGGATGGACAGCCCCAGCATTTT. Looking up the rest from reference TRBV28 and TRBJ1-5 gives the full variable domain: DVKVTQSSRYLVKRTGEKVFLECVQDMDHENMFWYRQDPGLGLRLIYFSYDVKMKEKGDIPEGYSVSREKKERFSLILESASTNQTSMYLCASSIGQGDGQPQHFGDGTRLSIL.

This sequence joins TRBV6-5 and TRBJ1-3; D uncertain. This CDR3 is 11 amino acids long. Germline CDR1 MNHEY, CDR2 SVGAGI. V lost 1 base, J lost 9 bases, and 4 bases lay in between. The CDR3 spells CASSYYGTIYF. The DNA of the CDR3 is TGTGCCAGCAGTTACTACGGCACCATATATTTT.

The chain recombines TRBV11-2 with TRBJ2-5; D might be TRBD2 (5 bases). The CDR3 sequence is 13 residues long. The V end lost 0 bases, the J end lost 9 bases, and 11 bases lay between the germline ends. Germline V lookup: CDR1 SGHAT, CDR2 FQNNGV. CDR3 region: CASSLDRRAAQYF. The CDR3 DNA sequence: TGTGCCAGCAGCTTAGACCGGCGGGCGGCCCAGTACTTC. Variable domain in full (rest from reference TRBV11-2 and TRBJ2-5): EAGVAQSPRYKIIEKRQSVAFWCNPISGHATLYWYQQILGQGPKLLIQFQNNGVVDDSQLPKDRFSAERLKGVDSTLKIQPAKLEDSAVYLCASSLDRRAAQYFGPGTRLLVL.

This sequence joins TRBV7-2 and TRBJ2-3; TRBD2 aligns across 12 bases. This CDR3 is 16 amino acids long. Germline V gene data show CDR1 as SGHTA and CDR2 as FQGNSA. Trimming removed 4 bases from V and 0 bases from J; junction bases left unmatched: 2. The CDR3 loop reads CASSSLAGGSTDTQYF. CDR3 DNA: TGTGCCAGCAGCTCACTAGCGGGGGGTAGCACAGATACGCAGTATTTT. The complete variable domain, with remaining parts taken from reference TRBV7-2 and TRBJ2-3, reads GAGVSQSPSNKVTEKGKDVELRCDPISGHTALYWYRQSLGQGLEFLIYFQGNSAPDKSGLPSDRFSAERTGGSVSTLTIQRTQQEDSAVYLCASSSLAGGSTDTQYFGPGTRLTVL.

The chain carries TRBV19 and TRBJ1-6, with unresolved D. The CDR3 sequence is 15 residues long. V lost 7 bases and J lost 9, with 19 bases in between. Germline CDR1 and CDR2: LNHDA and SQIVND (reference sequence). CDR3: CASTLQGRHPSPLHF. The CDR3 DNA is TGTGCCAGTACCCTGCAAGGCAGACACCCTTCACCCCTCCACTTT.

The chain employs TRBV4-3 and TRBJ2-2; D is possibly TRBD1 (5 bases). CDR1 and CDR2 (germline): LGHNA, YSLEER. This CDR3 is built from 15 residues. V was pared by 0 bases and J by 3 bases, with 8 bases between. The CDR3: CASSQDGAHTGELFF. CDR3 nucleotides: TGCGCCAGCAGCCAAGATGGGGCCCACACCGGGGAGCTGTTTTTT.

The CDR3 DNA is TGTGCCAGCAGCACTACAGGGCCCGGCTTATATTTT. This translates into CASSTTGPGLYF. This chain links TRBV7-9 with TRBJ2-3; perhaps TRBD1 as D (6 bases). The CDR3 is 12 amino acids. V gave up 5 bases and J gave up 15 bases, with 18 bases separating them. Looked up from germline, CDR1 is SEHNR and CDR2 is FQNEAQ (reference sequence).

DNA of the CDR3: TGCGCCAGCAGCCAAGTCTTTTCACCCCTCCACTTT. This encodes CASSQVFSPLHF. The rearrangement joins TRBV4-1 to TRBJ1-6; D is undetermined. Germline lookup yields CDR1 MGHRA and CDR2 YSYEKL. Between the trimmed V and J ends, which lost 1 base and 9 bases, there was a span of 4 bases. The CDR3 runs to 12 residues.

This clone turned up a few times. The chain has TRBV5-1 and TRBJ1-2; D is possibly TRBD1 (5 bases). This CDR3 is 14 amino acids long. Germline CDR1 and CDR2: SGHRS and YFSETQ. The V end lost 0 bases, the J end lost 7 bases, and 13 bases lay between the germline ends. The CDR3 sequence: CASSLAQVQGGYTF. CDR3 coding DNA: TGCGCCAGCAGCTTGGCTCAGGTCCAGGGTGGCTACACCTTC.